These 31 T cell receptor beta chains originate from one sample sequenced in a study of OX40 agonist ivuxolimab in advanced cancers. Some clones are missing from TCRdb's copy, which holds only in-frame ones; the method was immunoSEQ multiplex PCR. The sample records tens of thousands of clones, roughly 85% being singletons. This sample comprised CD4+ or CD8+ T cells sorted from blood, obtained in a trial of the OX40 agonist ivuxolimab. Source of these receptors: an adult with an advanced solid tumor such as melanoma, head and neck, liver or kidney cancer.

The V gene is TRBV5-1, the J gene TRBJ2-5, with D hard to call. The CDR3 contains 15 residues. CDR1 is SGHRS and CDR2 is YFSETQ in the germline V gene. V lost 5 bases and J 1 base, leaving 15 bases between the germline ends. CDR3 amino acids: CASSQNAATQETQYF. CDR3 nucleotides: TGCGCCAGCAGTCAGAATGCTGCAACCCAAGAGACCCAGTACTTC.

This chain uses TRBV7-2 with TRBJ2-5, with D possibly matching TRBD1 (5 bases). This CDR3 is built from 13 residues. Germline V gene lookup returns CDR1 SGHTA and CDR2 FQGNSA. V was pared by 1 base and J by 5 bases, with 8 bases between. The CDR3 DNA follows: TGTGCCAGCAGCTTAGAGGGGCAGGAGACCCAGTACTTC. It specifies CASSLEGQETQYF.

The gene calls are TRBV7-2 and TRBJ1-4, with 10 positions matching TRBD1. The germline gives CDR1 SGHTA, CDR2 FQGNSA. This CDR3 has 16 amino acids. Trimming took 4 bases from V and 11 from J; bases not matched to a gene: 13. CDR3 amino acids: CASSSRLIKDRGKLFF. The CDR3 nucleotides are TGTGCCAGCAGCTCCCGACTCATAAAGGACAGGGGGAAACTGTTTTTT.

The table lists this clone with a few counts. The chain employs TRBV4-2 and TRBJ1-1; D call uncertain. This CDR3 contains 13 residues. Germline V gene sequence: CDR1 LGHNA, CDR2 YNFKEQ. V was pared by 0 bases and J by 8 bases, with 10 bases between. CDR3 sequence (DNA): TGTGCCAGCAGCCAAGAGAATATGGGAGAAGCTTTCTTT. Its translation: CASSQENMGEAFF.

The rearrangement joins TRBV5-1 to TRBJ2-3; 11 bases agree with TRBD1. The germline CDR1 and CDR2 sequences are SGHRS and YFSETQ. Trimming removed 4 bases from V and 6 bases from J; junction bases left unmatched: 7. The CDR3 contains 15 residues. The CDR3 sequence: CASSLGQGAGDTQYF. CDR3 coding DNA: TGCGCCAGCAGCCTAGGACAGGGGGCGGGGGATACGCAGTATTTT.

This rearrangement joins TRBV18 to TRBJ2-2; D unresolved. Germline V gene sequence: CDR1 KGHSH, CDR2 LQKENI. The germline V and J ends were trimmed by 1 base and 1 base, with 4 bases remaining between them. The CDR3 has 14 residues. CDR3 sequence: CASSPQENTGELFF. Here the CDR3 DNA reads TGTGCCAGCTCACCACAGGAGAACACCGGGGAGCTGTTTTTT. Full variable domain (missing parts from reference TRBV18 and TRBJ2-2): NAGVMQNPRHLVRRRGQEARLRCSPMKGHSHVYWYRQLPEEGLKFMVYLQKENIIDESGMPKERFSAEFPKEGPSILRIQQVVRGDSAAYFCASSPQENTGELFFGEGSRLTVL.

The chain is built from TRBV7-9 and TRBJ1-4; D call uncertain. Germline V gene data show CDR1 as SEHNR and CDR2 as FQNEAQ (reference sequence). V was trimmed by 3 bases and J by 2 bases, leaving 10 bases between them. The CDR3 runs 15 residues. This CDR3 reads CASSFYITTNEKLFF. CDR3 DNA: TGTGCCAGCAGCTTTTATATTACCACTAATGAAAAACTGTTTTTT. The variable domain in full, with the rest retrieved from reference TRBV7-9 and TRBJ1-4, is DTGVSQNPRHKITKRGQNVTFRCDPISEHNRLYWYRQTLGQGPEFLTYFQNEAQLEKSRLLSDRFSAERPKGSFSTLEIQRTEQGDSAMYLCASSFYITTNEKLFFGSGTQLSVL.

The chain employs TRBV6-1 and TRBJ1-3; D gene unclear. The V end was cut by 4 bases, the J end by 4 bases, with 17 bases between. The CDR3 loop spans 16 amino acids. CDR1 is MNHNS and CDR2 is SASEGT in the germline V gene. CDR3 DNA: TGTGCCAGCAGTGTCCATAACAGCGATTTGGGAAACACCATATATTTT. This codes for CASSVHNSDLGNTIYF.

The chain has TRBV5-1 and TRBJ2-2, with 8 bases identical to TRBD1. After removal of 6 bases from V and 6 bases from J, the junction contained 16 bases not matched to a gene. The CDR3 consists of 17 residues. Per the germline V gene, CDR1 is SGHRS and CDR2 is YFSETQ. CDR3 bases: TGCGCCAGCACCCCCGACAGGGGCCTTTCTGGTGCCGGGGAGCTGTTTTTT. Its protein is CASTPDRGLSGAGELFF.

The chain couples TRBV6-5 to TRBJ2-7; 12 bases map to TRBD2. CDR3 length: 15 residues. Germline V gene sequence: CDR1 MNHEY, CDR2 SVGAGI. V shed 4 bases, J shed 6 bases, and the junction held 7 bases outside the gene matches. In DNA form, the CDR3 reads TGTGCCAGCAGTTCCCCTAGCGGGGGGGCCCCCGAGCAGTACTTC. Translation gives CASSSPSGGAPEQYF.

The chain's CDR3 is CASRPTGVRTYEQYF. Written as DNA, the CDR3 is TGTGCCAGCAGACCCACGGGGGTTCGAACCTACGAGCAGTACTTC. V gene TRBV6-6 combines with J gene TRBJ2-7, with D possibly being TRBD2 (6 bases). CDR3 length: 15 residues. Trimming removed 6 bases at V and 2 bases at J, with 17 bases between. Germline-derived CDR1 and CDR2 are MNHNY and SVGAGI (reference sequence).

The chain carries TRBV6-1 and TRBJ2-5; 10 positions agree with TRBD1. Looked up from germline, CDR1 is MNHNS and CDR2 is SASEGT. V lost 6 bases and J lost 1; bases outside the gene matches: 5. There are 15 residues in the CDR3. CDR3: CASRLGQGVQETQYF. The CDR3 nucleotides are TGTGCCAGCAGACTAGGACAGGGGGTCCAAGAGACCCAGTACTTC.

V usage is TRBV19 and J usage is TRBJ2-7; 8 positions agree with TRBD2. The CDR3 extends over 16 amino acids. Per the germline V gene, CDR1 is LNHDA and CDR2 is SQIVND (reference sequence). V was pared by 1 base and J by 0 bases, with 5 bases of the junction left unmatched. The CDR3 spells CASSIGTGGSSYEQYF. The CDR3 region has the DNA TGTGCCAGTAGTATAGGTACGGGGGGGAGCTCCTACGAGCAGTACTTC.

The V and J genes are TRBV7-2 and TRBJ1-1; D might be TRBD1 (5 bases). The length of the CDR3 is 13 residues. In germline, CDR1 is SGHTA, CDR2 FQGNSA. Trimming removed 4 bases at V and 6 bases at J, with 12 bases between. This CDR3 reads CASSSREFAEAFF. CDR3 coding DNA: TGTGCCAGCAGCTCCAGGGAGTTCGCTGAAGCTTTCTTT.

This clone was detected only once. The chain recombines TRBV20-1 with TRBJ1-4, with D tentatively TRBD1 (6 bases). V lost 0 bases and J 16 bases, leaving 12 bases between the germline ends. Germline values: CDR1 DFQATT, CDR2 SNEGSKA (reference sequence). The CDR3 spans 11 residues. The CDR3 DNA follows: TGCAGTGCTAGAGATGGGGGGCTCCCGTTTTTT. Translation gives CSARDGGLPFF.

J is TRBJ1-1 and V is TRBV7-2; D is perhaps TRBD1 (6 bases). V gave up 1 base and J gave up 4 bases, with 13 bases separating them. This CDR3 has 15 amino acids. From germline, CDR1 is SGHTA and CDR2 FQGNSA. As DNA, the CDR3 is TGTGCCAGCAGCTTAGAGGGGGGGGCATTCACTGAAGCTTTCTTT. This encodes CASSLEGGAFTEAFF.

The rearrangement uses TRBV18 and TRBJ2-5; 7 nucleotides align to TRBD2. Germline CDR1 is KGHSH and CDR2 is LQKENI. CDR3 length equals 13 residues. The V segment lost 3 bases and the J segment 4 bases; nucleotides outside the gene matches: 2. CDR3 protein: CASSPGTTETQYF. CDR3 in DNA: TGTGCCAGCTCACCTGGGACTACAGAGACCCAGTACTTC.

This chain links TRBV10-2 with TRBJ2-5; the D gene is possibly TRBD2 (6 bases). CDR1 and CDR2 (germline): WSHSY, SAAADI. The CDR3 sequence is 14 residues long. V lost 8 bases to trimming and J lost 4 bases, with 17 bases between them. The CDR3 nucleotides are TGCGCCAGCGGAGGGAGCACTCTGATAGAGACCCAGTACTTC. Translating it yields CASGGSTLIETQYF.

V is TRBV18 and J is TRBJ1-5, with TRBD1 identical over 7 bases. Trimming took 5 bases from V and 3 from J; bases not matched to a gene: 7. The CDR3 is 15 residues long. Per the germline V gene, CDR1 is KGHSH and CDR2 is LQKENI. In nucleotides, the CDR3 is TGTGCCAGCTCATCGCTCCAGGGGGACAATCAGCCCCAGCATTTT. Encoded protein: CASSSLQGDNQPQHF.

As DNA, the CDR3 is TGTGCCAGCAGCTCCACGGCGGGACAGGGCTATGGCTACACCTTC. Translation: CASSSTAGQGYGYTF. V is TRBV11-2 and J is TRBJ1-2; 9 bases match TRBD1. V shed 4 bases, J shed 4 bases, and the junction held 7 bases outside the gene matches. Germline V lookup: CDR1 SGHAT, CDR2 FQNNGV. This CDR3 spans 15 amino acids.

This clone came up a few times. The V call is TRBV18, the J call TRBJ1-2, with D tentatively TRBD1 (5 bases). The CDR3 length is 15 residues. V dropped 2 bases and J dropped 2 bases, with 12 bases sitting between them. CDR1 and CDR2 (germline): KGHSH, LQKENI. The CDR3 loop reads CASSPGTESNYGYTF. The CDR3 region has the DNA TGTGCCAGCTCACCAGGGACGGAGAGCAACTATGGCTACACCTTC.

This clone is a singleton in its sample. J is TRBJ2-2 and V is TRBV7-2; 9 bases agree with TRBD1. The trim removed 3 bases at V and 4 bases at J, leaving 6 bases unmatched. Germline V gene data show CDR1 as SGHTA and CDR2 as FQGNSA. The CDR3 totals 16 residues. The CDR3 protein is CASSFTGGAGTGELFF. As DNA, the CDR3 is TGTGCCAGCAGCTTCACAGGGGGCGCGGGCACCGGGGAGCTGTTTTTT.

The chain employs TRBV10-1 and TRBJ2-7; TRBD1 agrees at 7 bases. The germline V gene encodes CDR1 WNHNN and CDR2 SYGVQD (reference sequence). The trim removed 5 bases at V and 5 bases at J, leaving 9 bases unmatched. The CDR3 loop spans 14 amino acids. CDR3 nucleotides: TGCGCCAGCAGTTTTAGACAGGGTGGAGACGAGCAGTACTTC. Amino acids: CASSFRQGGDEQYF.

This chain joins TRBV9 and TRBJ1-3; 11 nucleotides align to TRBD1. Germline V lookup: CDR1 SGDLS, CDR2 YYNGEE. The CDR3 length is 16 residues. The ends lost 2 bases at V and 0 bases at J; junction bases unmatched: 1. This CDR3 is CASSVGTGGSGNTIYF. The DNA for the CDR3 is TGTGCCAGCAGCGTTGGGACAGGGGGCTCTGGAAACACCATATATTTT.

This clone was detected once. The chain is built from TRBV9 and TRBJ2-5; 7 bases are shared with TRBD2. The germline gives CDR1 SGDLS, CDR2 YYNGEE. J lost 5 bases, V lost 0 bases, and 13 bases had no gene match. CDR3 length equals 17 residues. The CDR3 loop is CASSVGFGGSFPETQYF. Here the CDR3 DNA reads TGTGCCAGCAGCGTAGGTTTCGGGGGGAGCTTTCCGGAGACCCAGTACTTC.

This sequence joins TRBV6-5 and TRBJ2-3; D remains ambiguous. Trimming removed 4 bases at V and 6 bases at J, with 11 bases between. This CDR3 contains 13 residues. Germline assignment: CDR1 MNHEY and CDR2 SVGAGI. The CDR3 spells CASSLTVSDTQYF. CDR3 bases: TGTGCCAGCAGTTTAACAGTTTCCGATACGCAGTATTTT.

Only one count was recorded for this clone. This chain connects TRBV7-9 to TRBJ2-1; 10 positions match TRBD2. With 4 bases clipped from V and 7 bases from J, the junction kept 10 bases outside the gene matches. The V gene's germline CDR1 is SEHNR and CDR2 FQNEAQ (reference sequence). The CDR3 runs 16 residues. CDR3 in DNA: TGTGCCAGCAGCTCGAGACTAGCGGGCTACTCTAATGAGCAGTTCTTC. It encodes CASSSRLAGYSNEQFF.

This clone came up a few times. The chain is built from TRBV6-5 and TRBJ2-5; D possibly matches TRBD1 or TRBD2 (5 bases each). The CDR3 covers 14 residues. CDR1 MNHEY and CDR2 SVGAGI come from the germline V gene. The V end was cut by 6 bases, the J end by 1 base, with 12 bases between. CDR3 coding DNA: TGTGCCAGCAGCCTTGGGACGGCCCAAGAGACCCAGTACTTC. Residues: CASSLGTAQETQYF.

V gene TRBV15 combines with J gene TRBJ2-7, with 8 positions matching TRBD1. V trimming: 4 bases; J trimming: 2 bases; junction bases outside the gene matches: 4. The CDR3 is 14 residues long. Germline CDR1 reads LNHNV; CDR2 reads YYDKDF (reference sequence). DNA for the CDR3: TGTGCCACCAGCATCGACAGGGGTACCTACGAGCAGTACTTC. Translating gives CATSIDRGTYEQYF.

The chain combines TRBV5-6 with TRBJ1-1, with TRBD1 matching 10 bases. The CDR3 sequence is 16 residues long. Germline CDR1 is SGHDT and CDR2 is YYEEEE. V dropped 6 bases and J dropped 3; count of bases not matched to a gene: 11. CDR3: CASTRFGDRGHTEAFF. The CDR3 bases are TGTGCCAGCACCAGGTTCGGGGACAGGGGCCACACTGAAGCTTTCTTT.

The chain uses TRBV7-2 and TRBJ1-4, with D possibly TRBD1 on 5 matching bases. This CDR3 has 14 residues. Germline lookup yields CDR1 SGHTA and CDR2 FQGNSA. Between the trimmed V and J ends, which lost 4 bases and 7 bases, there was a span of 13 bases. CDR3 in amino acids: CASSSGQGSEKLFF. The CDR3 coding sequence is TGTGCCAGCAGCTCCGGGCAGGGTAGTGAAAAACTGTTTTTT.